This TCR beta chain comes out of a study of CD8 T cells in ankylosing spondylitis. Trimming stripped 4 bases from V and 5 bases from J, with 15 bases between. The germline V gene has CDR1 MNHEY and CDR2 SVGAGI. The CDR3 totals 15 residues. Overall study findings and caveats: Both synovial fluid and blood in reactive arthritis had previously been reported to carry some motif variants. Disease-linked clones reportedly concentrated significantly in matched ankylosing spondylitis synovial fluid. Disease-linked clones were found to be CD8+ and relatively rare in peripheral blood.

In making TCR beta libraries, quantitative 5'-RACE with molecular barcodes was used. MiXCR, applied by TCRdb to the 5' RACE reads, yields one record per CDR3 protein. The profile covers around 140,000 distinct CDR3 sequences, with about an eighth appearing a single time and about 3.8% taken by the ten largest. This clonotype was observed at least ten times. Its antigen is still unknown. The chain recombines TRBV6-5 with TRBJ1-5, with D tentatively TRBD1 (6 bases). The TCR comes from a female donor with ankylosing spondylitis or in good health (not recorded which). Sequenced input: blood, either unsorted or a sorted T cell fraction (not recorded which). DNA for the CDR3: TGTGCCAGCAGTTTAAACAGGGAGGGCGATCAGCCCCAGCATTTT. Translation: CASSLNREGDQPQHF.